The next 21 T cell receptor beta chains were all read from a single sample in a study of T cells in Graves' hyperthyroidism and ophthalmopathy. It was RNA transcripts that yielded the amplified TCR beta CDR3 regions. HTBI primers were employed in a first-round RT-PCR of the TCR CDR3. TCRdb re-called the multiplex PCR reads through MiXCR, storing one row per CDR3 protein. The sample lists 450,000 to 650,000 distinct CDR3 sequences; more than 20% were seen once. The sample comprised blood. These receptors originate from a man aged 18 to 30 with Graves' hyperthyroidism.

The sample holds many counts of this clonotype. The chain carries TRBV9 and TRBJ2-7; D might be TRBD1 (5 bases). Trimming shortened V by 0 bases and J by 5 bases, and 21 bases separated the two germline ends. The V gene's germline CDR1 is SGDLS and CDR2 YYNGEE. The CDR3 contains 17 residues. CDR3 in amino acids: CASSVEGSRVGSDEQYF. The CDR3 DNA sequence: TGTGCCAGCAGCGTAGAAGGAAGCAGGGTAGGCTCGGACGAGCAGTACTTC.

This clonotype showed up many times. This chain connects TRBV29-1 to TRBJ2-2; TRBD2 is a possible D gene (5 bases). The CDR3 covers 12 residues. The V end lost 2 bases, the J end lost 7 bases, and 8 bases lay between the germline ends. Germline lookup yields CDR1 SQVTM and CDR2 ANQGSEA. This chain's CDR3 is CSVERGGGELFF. The CDR3 DNA reads as TGCAGCGTTGAACGGGGTGGCGGGGAGCTGTTTTTT.

In this sample, this clonotype turned up many times. CDR3 sequence: CASRMDSNTEAFF. CDR3 nucleotide sequence: TGTGCCAGCAGGATGGACAGTAACACTGAAGCTTTCTTT. This chain joins TRBV2 and TRBJ1-1; a possible D gene is TRBD1 (6 bases). Between the trimmed V and J ends, which lost 6 bases and 2 bases, there was a span of 10 bases. CDR3 size: 13 residues. Germline V gene sequence: CDR1 SNHLY, CDR2 FYNNEI.

In its sample, this clonotype was seen many times. This chain joins TRBV20-1 and TRBJ2-7; D not resolved. Trimming cost V 1 base and J 0 bases, with 22 bases left between them. The CDR3 totals 18 residues. Germline CDR1 and CDR2: DFQATT and SNEGSKA (reference sequence). The CDR3 DNA follows: TGCAGTGCTAGAGGCCATAAGGTGGCCTCCTCAAGCTCCTACGAGCAGTACTTC. The encoded protein is CSARGHKVASSSSYEQYF.

This clonotype was detected once. The chain couples TRBV24-1 to TRBJ2-2, with D possibly TRBD1 on 5 matching bases. The CDR3 covers 12 residues. The ends were cut back, 9 bases at V and 7 bases at J, with 11 bases in the middle. Germline V lookup: CDR1 KGHDR, CDR2 SFDVKD. This CDR3 reads CATAWTSGELFF. The CDR3 region has the DNA TGTGCCACCGCATGGACAAGCGGGGAGCTGTTTTTT.

A single count supports this clonotype. This chain connects TRBV6-1 to TRBJ2-7, with 8 bases identical to TRBD2. V shed 5 bases, J shed 2 bases, and the junction held 8 bases outside the gene matches. The CDR3 length is 15 residues. Germline CDR1 and CDR2: MNHNS and SASEGT. CDR3 in amino acids: CASSTNDGGAYEQYF. The DNA of the CDR3 is TGTGCCAGCAGTACCAACGACGGGGGGGCCTACGAGCAGTACTTC.

This rearrangement joins TRBV30 to TRBJ1-2; D is unclear. CDR1 GTSNPN and CDR2 SVGIG come from the germline V gene (reference sequence). Trimming took off 0 bases at V and 1 base at J, with 0 bases between the two ends. This CDR3 has 11 residues. The CDR3 bases are TGTGCCTGGAGTGTTAACTATGGCTACACCTTC. It translates to CAWSVNYGYTF.

Concerning this clonotype itself: A read error may account for a junction end that differs from germline. The chain carries TRBV6-1 and TRBJ2-6; D is unresolved. Per the germline V gene, CDR1 is MNHNS and CDR2 is SASEGT. The CDR3 runs to 16 residues. CDR3 sequence: CASSEAASSRANVLTF. The CDR3 DNA is TGTGCCAGCAGTGAAGCAGCGAGCTCTAGGGCCAACGTCCTGACTTTC.

The chain is built from TRBV10-2 and TRBJ2-6; weak D call: TRBD2 (6 bases). This CDR3 has 15 residues. The germline CDR1 and CDR2 sequences are WSHSY and SAAADI. V lost 2 bases to trimming and J lost 3 bases, with 8 bases between them. The CDR3 is CASSEPGVGANVLTF. The CDR3 bases are TGCGCCAGCAGTGAGCCGGGGGTTGGGGCCAACGTCCTGACTTTC.

This clonotype was seen more than once but under ten times. The V and J genes are TRBV7-2 and TRBJ2-2, with TRBD1 as a possible D gene (6 bases). CDR1 and CDR2 (germline): SGHTA, FQGNSA. The CDR3 spans 15 residues. V lost 0 bases to trimming and J lost 4 bases, with 9 bases between them. The CDR3 DNA follows: TGTGCCAGCAGCTTAGCGGGCAGGGGCACCGGGGAGCTGTTTTTT. Amino acids: CASSLAGRGTGELFF. Filled out from reference TRBV7-2 and TRBJ2-2, the complete variable domain reads GAGVSQSPSNKVTEKGKDVELRCDPISGHTALYWYRQSLGQGLEFLIYFQGNSAPDKSGLPSDRFSAERTGGSVSTLTIQRTQQEDSAVYLCASSLAGRGTGELFFGEGSRLTVL.

This clonotype was counted ten times or more. The chain carries TRBV5-1 and TRBJ2-5; D remains ambiguous. Germline CDR1 is SGHRS and CDR2 is YFSETQ. The CDR3 extends over 13 amino acids. V was trimmed by 5 bases and J by 1 base, leaving 9 bases between them. The CDR3 region is CASSFDGQETQYF. The CDR3, as DNA: TGCGCCAGCAGTTTTGACGGCCAAGAGACCCAGTACTTC.

In its sample, this clonotype was seen many times. V and J are TRBV24-1 and TRBJ1-1, with D unresolved. The ends were cut back, 9 bases at V and 4 bases at J, with 17 bases in the middle. This CDR3 contains 14 residues. Germline CDR1 reads KGHDR; CDR2 reads SFDVKD. In nucleotides, the CDR3 is TGTGCCACCCGGGGTGGGGAGGGCGGCACTGAAGCTTTCTTT. Translated, it gives CATRGGEGGTEAFF.

This clonotype appeared many times. This rearrangement joins TRBV30 to TRBJ1-1; TRBD1 matches 7 bases. In germline, CDR1 is GTSNPN, CDR2 SVGIG (reference sequence). V gave up 3 bases and J gave up 10 bases; unmatched junction bases: 11. The CDR3 length is 13 residues. DNA of the CDR3: TGTGCCTGGAGGGCGACAGGGAGGTGGAGAGCTTTCTTT. It is translated as CAWRATGRWRAFF.

This clonotype was detected ten times or more. This chain joins TRBV20-1 and TRBJ2-7, with D possibly matching TRBD1 (6 bases). Germline V CDR1 and CDR2: DFQATT, SNEGSKA (reference sequence). The V end was cut by 0 bases, the J end by 7 bases, with 10 bases between. This CDR3 comprises 12 residues. In DNA form, the CDR3 reads TGCAGTGCTAGAGATTCAGACAGGGAGCAGTACTTC. Translation: CSARDSDREQYF.

In its sample, this clonotype was seen a few times. The chain uses TRBV12-3 or TRBV12-4 and TRBJ2-7; possibly TRBD1 for D (5 bases). The CDR3 runs 14 residues. The V end was cut by 0 bases, the J end by 3 bases, with 9 bases between. The CDR3 loop is CASSLAGPIYEQYF. For the CDR3, the DNA is TGTGCCAGCAGTTTAGCGGGGCCTATCTACGAGCAGTACTTC.

This clonotype has at least ten counts. This chain connects TRBV5-4 to TRBJ2-5; 10 nucleotides align to TRBD2. This CDR3 is built from 16 residues. The J segment lost 4 bases and the V segment lost 0 bases, leaving 6 bases of the junction unmatched. Per germline, CDR1 SGHNT and CDR2 YYREEE (reference sequence). This chain's CDR3 is CASSLGSGGFGETQYF. The CDR3 nucleotides read TGTGCCAGCAGCTTGGGTAGCGGGGGGTTCGGAGAGACCCAGTACTTC.

This clonotype came up many times. V is TRBV12-3 or TRBV12-4 and J is TRBJ2-7; possibly TRBD2 for D (6 bases). The CDR3 is made up of 14 amino acids. Between the trimmed V and J ends, which lost 2 bases and 3 bases, there was a span of 11 bases. CDR3 bases: TGTGCCAGCAGTTTAAACGGGAGAGGCTACGAGCAGTACTTC. Translating gives CASSLNGRGYEQYF.

As for this clonotype: A much larger clone lies a single base off, so this may be a read error. As the CDR3 is not closed by the conserved phenylalanine or tryptophan, this likely results from a read error. The CDR3 reads CASNLAGGAGELFV. DNA of the CDR3: TGTGCCAGCAACCTAGCGGGGGGTGCCGGGGAGCTGTTTGTT. This rearrangement joins TRBV12-3 or TRBV12-4 to TRBJ2-2; 11 nucleotides agree with TRBD2. There are 14 residues in the CDR3. The ends lost 7 bases at V and 6 bases at J; junction bases unmatched: 4.

This clonotype was counted at least ten times. A junction end diverges from the germline sequence, so it may reflect a read error. This rearrangement joins TRBV6-5 to TRBJ1-1; D not certain. The CDR3 has 14 amino acids. Per the germline V gene, CDR1 is MNHEY and CDR2 is SVGAGI. CDR3 region: CASNYRPGNTEAFF. The CDR3 DNA reads TGTGCCAGCAATTACCGTCCGGGGAACACTGAAGCTTTCTTT.

This clonotype occurred many times. This chain links TRBV12-3 or TRBV12-4 with TRBJ1-3; D is uncertain. V lost 5 bases and J lost 6, with 17 bases in between. There are 15 residues in the CDR3. This CDR3 is CASSLGPRRPNTIYF. CDR3 nucleotides: TGTGCCAGCAGTCTTGGTCCCCGGCGACCAAACACCATATATTTT.

This clonotype was seen more than once but under ten times. The rearrangement links TRBV19 to TRBJ1-5; TRBD1 is a possible D gene (5 bases). Trimming removed 4 bases at V and 11 bases at J, with 18 bases between. This CDR3 spans 14 amino acids. From germline, CDR1 is LNHDA and CDR2 SQIVND (reference sequence). In nucleotides, the CDR3 is TGTGCCAGTAGTAGCGACAGCGCGGCCGGGACCCAGCATTTT. Its protein is CASSSDSAAGTQHF.